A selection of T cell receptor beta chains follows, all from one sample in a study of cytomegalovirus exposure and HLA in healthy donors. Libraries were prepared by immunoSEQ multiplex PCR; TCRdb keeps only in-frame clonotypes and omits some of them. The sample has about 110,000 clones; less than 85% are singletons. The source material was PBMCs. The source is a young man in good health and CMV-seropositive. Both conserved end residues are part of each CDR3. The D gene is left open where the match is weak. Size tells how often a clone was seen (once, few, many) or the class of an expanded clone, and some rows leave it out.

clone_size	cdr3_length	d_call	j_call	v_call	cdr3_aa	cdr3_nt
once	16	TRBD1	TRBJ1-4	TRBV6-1	CASSEIFGGGGEKLFF	TGTGCCAGCAGTGAAATATTTGGAGGGGGCGGTGAAAAACTGTTTTTT
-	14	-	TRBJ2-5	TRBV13	CASSPVGRRETQYF	TGTGCCAGCAGCCCAGTGGGGAGGAGAGAGACCCAGTACTTC
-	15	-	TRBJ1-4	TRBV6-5	CASSPSGATNEKLFF	TGTGCCAGCAGCCCATCAGGGGCAACTAATGAAAAACTGTTTTTT
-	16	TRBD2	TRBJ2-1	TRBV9	CASSPPIGGNYNEQFF	TGTGCCAGCAGCCCTCCAATCGGGGGGAACTACAATGAGCAGTTCTTC
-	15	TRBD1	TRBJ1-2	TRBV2	CASSKGSGTGDGYTF	TGTGCCAGCAGTAAAGGATCCGGGACAGGGGATGGCTACACCTTC
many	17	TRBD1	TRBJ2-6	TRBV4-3	CASSQSTDRAGANVLTF	TGCGCCAGCAGCCAATCCACCGACAGGGCTGGGGCCAACGTCCTGACTTTC
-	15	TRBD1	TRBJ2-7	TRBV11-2	CASSSSLDRGHEQYF	TGTGCCAGCAGCTCTAGCCTGGACAGGGGGCACGAGCAGTACTTC
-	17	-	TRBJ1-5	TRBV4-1	CASSAGSELMGNQPQHF	TGCGCCAGCAGCGCGGGTAGCGAGCTCATGGGCAATCAGCCCCAGCATTTT
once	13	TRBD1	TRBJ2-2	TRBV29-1	CTRDRGSPGELFF	TGCACCAGGGACAGGGGAAGCCCCGGGGAGCTGTTTTTT
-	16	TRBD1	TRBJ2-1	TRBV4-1	CASSQGVTGGRDEQFF	TGCGCCAGCAGCCAAGGTGTGACAGGGGGTCGGGATGAGCAGTTCTTC
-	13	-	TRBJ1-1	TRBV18	CASSPPELSEAFF	TGTGCCAGCTCACCACCCGAGCTTTCGGAAGCTTTCTTT
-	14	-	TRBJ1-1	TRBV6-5	CASSYDWRNTEAFF	TGTGCCAGCAGTTACGACTGGCGGAACACTGAAGCTTTCTTT
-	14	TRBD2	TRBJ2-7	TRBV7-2	CASSLLAGVYEQYF	TGTGCCAGCAGCTTACTAGCGGGAGTCTACGAGCAGTACTTC
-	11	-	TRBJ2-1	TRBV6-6	CASSPENKQFF	TGTGCCAGCAGTCCAGAAAACAAGCAGTTCTTC
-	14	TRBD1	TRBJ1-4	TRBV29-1	CSVGRQGVNEKLFF	TGCAGCGTTGGCAGACAGGGGGTTAATGAAAAACTGTTTTTT
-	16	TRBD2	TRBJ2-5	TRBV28	CASSHGLAGGEETQYF	TGTGCCAGCAGTCACGGACTAGCGGGGGGCGAAGAGACCCAGTACTTC
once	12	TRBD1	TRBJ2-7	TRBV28	CASSPWDREQYF	TGTGCCAGCAGTCCCTGGGACAGGGAGCAGTACTTC
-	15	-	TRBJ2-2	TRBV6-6	CASSYSQGNTGELFF	TGTGCCAGCAGTTACTCACAGGGGAACACCGGGGAGCTGTTTTTT
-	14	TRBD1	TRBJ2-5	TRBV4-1	CASLKTGGAETQYF	TGCGCCAGCCTCAAGACAGGGGGCGCCGAGACCCAGTACTTC
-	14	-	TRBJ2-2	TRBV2	CASRDGQRTGELFF	TGTGCCAGCAGGGACGGACAGCGGACCGGGGAGCTGTTTTTT
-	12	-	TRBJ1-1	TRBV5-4	CASSPTGSEAFF	TGTGCCAGCAGCCCTACAGGGTCTGAAGCTTTCTTT
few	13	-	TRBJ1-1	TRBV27	CASSLSRNTEAFF	TGTGCCAGCAGTTTATCGAGGAACACTGAAGCTTTCTTT
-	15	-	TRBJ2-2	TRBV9	CASSEGASNTGELFF	TGTGCCAGCAGCGAGGGAGCATCGAACACCGGGGAGCTGTTTTTT
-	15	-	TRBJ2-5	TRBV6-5	CASSYSAGLQETQYF	TGTGCCAGCAGTTACTCGGCAGGACTCCAAGAGACCCAGTACTTC
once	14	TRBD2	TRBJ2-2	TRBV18	CASSPPGGAGELFF	TGTGCCAGTTCACCCCCGGGAGGTGCCGGGGAGCTGTTTTTT